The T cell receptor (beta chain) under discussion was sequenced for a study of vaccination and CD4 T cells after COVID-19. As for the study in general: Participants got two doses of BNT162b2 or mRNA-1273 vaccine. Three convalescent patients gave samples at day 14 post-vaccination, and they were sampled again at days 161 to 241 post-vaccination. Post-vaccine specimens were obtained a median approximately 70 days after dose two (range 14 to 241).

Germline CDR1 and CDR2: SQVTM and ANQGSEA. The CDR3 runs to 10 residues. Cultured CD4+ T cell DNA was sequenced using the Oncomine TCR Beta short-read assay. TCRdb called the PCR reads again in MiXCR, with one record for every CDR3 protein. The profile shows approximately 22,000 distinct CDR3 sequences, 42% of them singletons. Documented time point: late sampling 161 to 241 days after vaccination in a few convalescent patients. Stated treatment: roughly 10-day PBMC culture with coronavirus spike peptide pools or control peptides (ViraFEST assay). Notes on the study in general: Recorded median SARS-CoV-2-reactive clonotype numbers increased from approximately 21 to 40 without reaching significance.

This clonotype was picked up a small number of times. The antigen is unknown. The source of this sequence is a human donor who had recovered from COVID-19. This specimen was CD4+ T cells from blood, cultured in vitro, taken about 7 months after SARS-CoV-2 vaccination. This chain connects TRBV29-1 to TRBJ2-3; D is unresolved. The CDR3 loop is CGNGGDTQYF. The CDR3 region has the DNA TGCGGCAATGGCGGAGATACGCAGTATTTT.